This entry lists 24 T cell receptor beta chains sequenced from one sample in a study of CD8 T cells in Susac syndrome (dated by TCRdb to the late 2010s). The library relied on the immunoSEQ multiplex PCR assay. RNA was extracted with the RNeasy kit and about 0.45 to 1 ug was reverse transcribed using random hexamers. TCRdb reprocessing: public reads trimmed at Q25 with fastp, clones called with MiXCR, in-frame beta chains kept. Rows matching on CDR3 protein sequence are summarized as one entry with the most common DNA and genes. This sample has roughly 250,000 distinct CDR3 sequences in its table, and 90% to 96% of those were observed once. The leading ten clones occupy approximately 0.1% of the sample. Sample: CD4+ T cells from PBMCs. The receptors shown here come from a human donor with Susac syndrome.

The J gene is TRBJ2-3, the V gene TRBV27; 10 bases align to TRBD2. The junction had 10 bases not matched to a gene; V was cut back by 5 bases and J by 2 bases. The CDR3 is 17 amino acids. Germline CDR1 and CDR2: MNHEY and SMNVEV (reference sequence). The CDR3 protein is CASSPSRLAGATDTQYF. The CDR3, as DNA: TGTGCCAGCAGTCCCTCCCGCCTAGCGGGAGCCACAGATACGCAGTATTTT.

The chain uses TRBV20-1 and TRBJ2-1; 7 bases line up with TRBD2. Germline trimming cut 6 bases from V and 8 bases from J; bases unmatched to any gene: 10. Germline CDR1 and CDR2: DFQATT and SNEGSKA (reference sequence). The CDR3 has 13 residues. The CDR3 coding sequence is TGCAGTGCCCACCCCGGCGGGGGTTATGAGCAGTTCTTC. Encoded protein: CSAHPGGGYEQFF.

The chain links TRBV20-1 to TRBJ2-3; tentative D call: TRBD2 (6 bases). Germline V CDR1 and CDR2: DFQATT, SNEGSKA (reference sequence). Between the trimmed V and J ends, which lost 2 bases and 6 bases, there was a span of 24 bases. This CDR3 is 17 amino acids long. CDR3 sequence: CSARLRFGLAISDTQYF. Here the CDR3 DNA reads TGCAGTGCTAGACTTCGCTTCGGGCTAGCGATCTCCGATACGCAGTATTTT.

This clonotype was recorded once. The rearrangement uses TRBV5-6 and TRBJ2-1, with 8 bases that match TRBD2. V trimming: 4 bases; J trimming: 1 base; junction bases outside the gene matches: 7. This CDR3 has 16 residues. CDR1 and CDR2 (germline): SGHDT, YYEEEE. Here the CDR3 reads CASSKLAVLSYNEQFF. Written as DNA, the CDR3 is TGTGCCAGCAGCAAACTAGCGGTCCTGTCCTACAATGAGCAGTTCTTC.

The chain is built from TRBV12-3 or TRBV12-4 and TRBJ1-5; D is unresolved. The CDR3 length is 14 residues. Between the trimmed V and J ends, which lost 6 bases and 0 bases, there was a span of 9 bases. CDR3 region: CASSPQSSNQPQHF. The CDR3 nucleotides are TGTGCCAGCAGCCCACAGAGTAGCAATCAGCCCCAGCATTTT.

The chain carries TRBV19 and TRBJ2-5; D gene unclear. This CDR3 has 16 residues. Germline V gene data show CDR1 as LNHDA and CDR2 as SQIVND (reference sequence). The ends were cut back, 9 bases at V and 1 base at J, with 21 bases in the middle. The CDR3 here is CASSRGRNGFQETQYF. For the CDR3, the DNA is TGTGCCAGCTCAAGAGGCAGAAACGGCTTCCAAGAGACCCAGTACTTC.

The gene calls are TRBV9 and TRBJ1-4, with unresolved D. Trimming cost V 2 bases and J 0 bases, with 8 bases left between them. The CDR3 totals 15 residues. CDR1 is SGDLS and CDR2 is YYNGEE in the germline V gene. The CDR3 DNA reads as TGTGCCAGCAGCGTTTCACCAGCAACTAATGAAAAACTGTTTTTT. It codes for CASSVSPATNEKLFF. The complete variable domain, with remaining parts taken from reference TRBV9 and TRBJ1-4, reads DSGVTQTPKHLITATGQRVTLRCSPRSGDLSVYWYQQSLDQGLQFLIQYYNGEERAKGNILERFSAQQFPDLHSELNLSSLELGDSALYFCASSVSPATNEKLFFGSGTQLSVL.

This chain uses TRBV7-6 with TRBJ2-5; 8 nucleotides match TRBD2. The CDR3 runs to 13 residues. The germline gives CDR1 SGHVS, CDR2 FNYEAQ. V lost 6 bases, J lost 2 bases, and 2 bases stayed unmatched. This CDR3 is CASSTSGQETQYF. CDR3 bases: TGTGCCAGCAGTACTAGCGGACAAGAGACCCAGTACTTC.

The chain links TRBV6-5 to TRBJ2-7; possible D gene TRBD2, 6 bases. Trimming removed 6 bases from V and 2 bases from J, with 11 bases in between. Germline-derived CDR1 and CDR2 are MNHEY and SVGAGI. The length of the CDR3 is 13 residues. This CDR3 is CASSRGLAYEQYF. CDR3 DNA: TGTGCCAGCAGCCGGGGACTCGCCTACGAGCAGTACTTC.

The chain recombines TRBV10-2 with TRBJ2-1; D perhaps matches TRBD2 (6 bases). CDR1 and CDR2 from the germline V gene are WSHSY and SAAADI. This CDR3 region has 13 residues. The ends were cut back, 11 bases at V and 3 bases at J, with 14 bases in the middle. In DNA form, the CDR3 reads TGCGCCCGAAGACTAGAAAACTACAATGAGCAGTTCTTC. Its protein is CARRLENYNEQFF.

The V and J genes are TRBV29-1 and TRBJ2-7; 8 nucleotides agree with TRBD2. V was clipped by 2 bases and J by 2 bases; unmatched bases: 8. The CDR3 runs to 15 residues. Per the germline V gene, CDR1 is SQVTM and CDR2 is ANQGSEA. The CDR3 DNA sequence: TGCAGCGTTGAAAGGGGTAGCGGGGTTACCTACGAGCAGTACTTC. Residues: CSVERGSGVTYEQYF.

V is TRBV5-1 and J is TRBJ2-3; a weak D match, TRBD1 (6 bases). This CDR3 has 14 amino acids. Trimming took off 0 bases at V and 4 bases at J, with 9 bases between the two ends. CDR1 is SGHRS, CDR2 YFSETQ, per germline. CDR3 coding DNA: TGCGCCAGCAGCTTGGACAGGGTACCAGATACGCAGTATTTT. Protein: CASSLDRVPDTQYF.

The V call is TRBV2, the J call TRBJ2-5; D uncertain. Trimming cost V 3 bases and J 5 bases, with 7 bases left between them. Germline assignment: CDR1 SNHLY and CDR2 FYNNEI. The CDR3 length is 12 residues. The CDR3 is CASSDVGETQYF. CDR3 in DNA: TGTGCCAGCAGTGATGTGGGGGAGACCCAGTACTTC.

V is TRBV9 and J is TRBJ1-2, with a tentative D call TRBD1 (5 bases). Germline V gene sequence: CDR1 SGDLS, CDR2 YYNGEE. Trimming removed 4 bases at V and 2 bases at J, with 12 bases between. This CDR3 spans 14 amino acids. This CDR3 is CASSHAGENYGYTF. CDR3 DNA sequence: TGTGCCAGCAGCCATGCGGGGGAGAACTATGGCTACACCTTC. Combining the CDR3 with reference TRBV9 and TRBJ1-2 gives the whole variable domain DSGVTQTPKHLITATGQRVTLRCSPRSGDLSVYWYQQSLDQGLQFLIQYYNGEERAKGNILERFSAQQFPDLHSELNLSSLELGDSALYFCASSHAGENYGYTFGSGTRLTVV.

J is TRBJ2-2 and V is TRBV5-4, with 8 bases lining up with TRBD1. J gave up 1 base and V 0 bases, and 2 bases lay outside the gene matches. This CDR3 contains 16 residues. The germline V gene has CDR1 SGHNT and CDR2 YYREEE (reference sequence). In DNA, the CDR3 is TGTGCCAGCAGCTTGGGCGGACAGGGGAACACCGGGGAGCTGTTTTTT. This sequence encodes CASSLGGQGNTGELFF.

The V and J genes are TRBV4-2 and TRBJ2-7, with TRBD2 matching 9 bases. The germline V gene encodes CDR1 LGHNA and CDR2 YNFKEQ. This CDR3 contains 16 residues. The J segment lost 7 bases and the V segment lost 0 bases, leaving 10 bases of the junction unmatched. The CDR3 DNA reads TGTGCCAGCAGCCAAGAGGGAATAGCGGGAGAGAGGGAGCAGTACTTC. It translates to CASSQEGIAGEREQYF.

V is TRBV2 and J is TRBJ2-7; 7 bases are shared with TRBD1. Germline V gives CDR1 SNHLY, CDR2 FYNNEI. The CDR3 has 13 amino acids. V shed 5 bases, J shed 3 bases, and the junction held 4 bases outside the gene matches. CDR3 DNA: TGTGCCAGCAGTACCCACAGGGGCTACGAGCAGTACTTC. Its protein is CASSTHRGYEQYF.

This CDR3 reads CASSPQQDTDTQYF. The DNA of the CDR3 is TGTGCCAGCTCACCCCAACAGGATACAGATACGCAGTATTTT. The chain uses TRBV18 and TRBJ2-3; D might be TRBD1 (5 bases). Trimming shortened V by 3 bases and J by 3 bases, and 10 bases separated the two germline ends. Germline V gives CDR1 KGHSH, CDR2 LQKENI. The CDR3 runs 14 residues.

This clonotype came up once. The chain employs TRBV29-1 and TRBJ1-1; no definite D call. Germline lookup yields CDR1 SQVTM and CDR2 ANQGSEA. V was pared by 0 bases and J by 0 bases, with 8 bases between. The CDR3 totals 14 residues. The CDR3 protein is CSVEDAVLNTEAFF. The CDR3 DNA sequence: TGCAGCGTTGAAGATGCGGTTCTGAACACTGAAGCTTTCTTT.

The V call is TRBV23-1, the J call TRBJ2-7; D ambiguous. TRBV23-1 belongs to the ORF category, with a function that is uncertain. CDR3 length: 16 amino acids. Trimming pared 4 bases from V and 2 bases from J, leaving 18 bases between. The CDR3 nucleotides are TGCGCCAGCAGTCTCGCGTCTCGGACCCGAGCCTACGAGCAGTACTTC. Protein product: CASSLASRTRAYEQYF.

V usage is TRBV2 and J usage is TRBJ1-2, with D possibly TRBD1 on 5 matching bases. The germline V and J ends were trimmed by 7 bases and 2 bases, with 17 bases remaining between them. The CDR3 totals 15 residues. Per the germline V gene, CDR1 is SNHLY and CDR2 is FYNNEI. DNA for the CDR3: TGTGCCAGCACGGTCACGCGTGGGACGAACTATGGCTACACCTTC. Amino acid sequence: CASTVTRGTNYGYTF.

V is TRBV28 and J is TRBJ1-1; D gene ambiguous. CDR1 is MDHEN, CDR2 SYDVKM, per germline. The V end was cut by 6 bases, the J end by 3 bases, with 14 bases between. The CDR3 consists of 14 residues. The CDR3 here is CASSIGVRYTEAFF. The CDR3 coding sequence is TGTGCCAGCAGCATCGGGGTAAGGTACACTGAAGCTTTCTTT.

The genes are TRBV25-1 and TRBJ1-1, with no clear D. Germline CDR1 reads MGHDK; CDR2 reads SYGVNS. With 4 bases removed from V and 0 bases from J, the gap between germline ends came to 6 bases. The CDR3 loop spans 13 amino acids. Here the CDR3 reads CASSGVVNTEAFF. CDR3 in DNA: TGTGCCAGCAGTGGAGTGGTGAACACTGAAGCTTTCTTT.

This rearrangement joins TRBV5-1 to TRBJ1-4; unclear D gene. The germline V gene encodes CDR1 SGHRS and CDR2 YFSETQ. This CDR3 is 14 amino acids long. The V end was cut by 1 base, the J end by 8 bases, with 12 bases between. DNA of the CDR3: TGCGCCAGCAGCTTGCTAGGGAGAGGCGAAAAACTGTTTTTT. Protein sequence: CASSLLGRGEKLFF.